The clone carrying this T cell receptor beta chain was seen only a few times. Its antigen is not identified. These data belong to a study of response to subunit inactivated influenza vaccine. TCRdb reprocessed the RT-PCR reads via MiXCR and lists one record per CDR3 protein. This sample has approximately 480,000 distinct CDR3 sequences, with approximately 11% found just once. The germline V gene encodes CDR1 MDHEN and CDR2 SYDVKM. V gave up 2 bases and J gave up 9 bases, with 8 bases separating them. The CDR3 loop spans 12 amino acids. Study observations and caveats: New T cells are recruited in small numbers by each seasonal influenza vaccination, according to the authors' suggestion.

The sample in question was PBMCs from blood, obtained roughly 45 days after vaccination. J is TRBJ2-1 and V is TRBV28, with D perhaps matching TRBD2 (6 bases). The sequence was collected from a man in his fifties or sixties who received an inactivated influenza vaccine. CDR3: CASSLTGAEQFF. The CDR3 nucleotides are TGTGCCAGCAGTTTAACGGGAGCTGAGCAGTTCTTC. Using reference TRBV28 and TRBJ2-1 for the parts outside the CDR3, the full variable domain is DVKVTQSSRYLVKRTGEKVFLECVQDMDHENMFWYRQDPGLGLRLIYFSYDVKMKEKGDIPEGYSVSREKKERFSLILESASTNQTSMYLCASSLTGAEQFFGPGTRLTVL.